These T cell receptor beta chains were read from a single sample in a study of T cells in localized non-small cell lung cancer. Clones were sequenced by immunoSEQ multiplex PCR, and TCRdb holds only the in-frame ones, with some missing. In the table there are roughly 35,000 clones, about nine tenths of which are singletons. The sample here was peripheral blood, taken before any cancer treatment. These receptors all stem from a female donor older than 55 with stage I lung adenocarcinoma. The CDR3 runs from the conserved cysteine through the conserved F or W. D genes are given only for firm matches. Clone size, where shown, is once, few, many, or a class for clones that have expanded.

cdr3_nt: TGTGCCAGCAGCCCCCGACAGGGGGTATCTGAAGCTTTCTTT; cdr3_aa: CASSPRQGVSEAFF; v_call: TRBV6-5; clone_size: few; j_call: TRBJ1-1; d_call: TRBD1; cdr3_length: 14
cdr3_nt: TGTGCCAGCAGCCCTGGGACTAGCGGGAGTACGTACCAAGAGACCCAGTACTTC; cdr3_aa: CASSPGTSGSTYQETQYF; v_call: TRBV9; clone_size: .; j_call: TRBJ2-5; d_call: TRBD2; cdr3_length: 18
cdr3_nt: TGTGCCAGCAGCGTAGGAAGGGGAAATCAGCCCCAGCATTTT; cdr3_aa: CASSVGRGNQPQHF; v_call: TRBV9; clone_size: .; j_call: TRBJ1-5; d_call: .; cdr3_length: 14
cdr3_nt: TGTGCCAGCAGCTTATCACGGGGGGCGAGAGATACGCAGTATTTT; cdr3_aa: CASSLSRGARDTQYF; v_call: TRBV7-3; clone_size: .; j_call: TRBJ2-3; d_call: .; cdr3_length: 15
cdr3_nt: TGTGCCAGCAGCTTATCGGGAAACACTGAAGCTTTCTTT; cdr3_aa: CASSLSGNTEAFF; v_call: TRBV7-9; clone_size: .; j_call: TRBJ1-1; d_call: .; cdr3_length: 13
cdr3_nt: TGTGCCAGCAGCTTAGGGAATCGGAACACCGGGGAGCTGTTTTTT; cdr3_aa: CASSLGNRNTGELFF; v_call: TRBV11-2; clone_size: .; j_call: TRBJ2-2; d_call: .; cdr3_length: 15
cdr3_nt: TGTGCCAGTAGTCAGGGCAGGGGGTACGAGCAGTACTTC; cdr3_aa: CASSQGRGYEQYF; v_call: TRBV19; clone_size: few; j_call: TRBJ2-7; d_call: TRBD1; cdr3_length: 13
cdr3_nt: TGTGCCAGCAGGGACAGTGGCGGGGCTGAAGCTTTCTTT; cdr3_aa: CASRDSGGAEAFF; v_call: TRBV6-1; clone_size: .; j_call: TRBJ1-1; d_call: .; cdr3_length: 13
cdr3_nt: TGTGCCAGCAGCCCAGGGACCCGTGAAGCTTTCTTT; cdr3_aa: CASSPGTREAFF; v_call: TRBV7-2; clone_size: once; j_call: TRBJ1-1; d_call: .; cdr3_length: 12
cdr3_nt: TGTGCCAGCAGTAGCGGGGGGCCCCCCGGGGAGCTGTTTTTT; cdr3_aa: CASSSGGPPGELFF; v_call: TRBV6-5; clone_size: .; j_call: TRBJ2-2; d_call: TRBD2; cdr3_length: 14
cdr3_nt: TGTGCCAGCAGCTCCTCATTAGGGTTTGCGGCTGGAAACACCATATATTTT; cdr3_aa: CASSSSLGFAAGNTIYF; v_call: TRBV5-4; clone_size: .; j_call: TRBJ1-3; d_call: .; cdr3_length: 17
cdr3_nt: TGCGCCAGCAGCTTGGCACTAGCGGGGGGCCCCGGGTATTTT; cdr3_aa: CASSLALAGGPGYF; v_call: TRBV5-1; clone_size: .; j_call: TRBJ2-3; d_call: TRBD2; cdr3_length: 14
cdr3_nt: TGTGCCAGCAGTTACTCCCGGGTTCAGCCCCAGCATTTT; cdr3_aa: CASSYSRVQPQHF; v_call: TRBV6-6; clone_size: .; j_call: TRBJ1-5; d_call: .; cdr3_length: 13
cdr3_nt: TGTGCCAGCTCACCGACAGGGTTCGAGCAGTACTTC; cdr3_aa: CASSPTGFEQYF; v_call: TRBV18; clone_size: .; j_call: TRBJ2-7; d_call: TRBD1; cdr3_length: 12
cdr3_nt: TGTGCCAGCCGAGGGACAGTGAACACTGAAGCTTTCTTT; cdr3_aa: CASRGTVNTEAFF; v_call: TRBV6-4; clone_size: .; j_call: TRBJ1-1; d_call: TRBD1; cdr3_length: 13
cdr3_nt: TGTGCCAGCAGCCTAGGGCGGCTGGGGGAAAAACTGTTTTTT; cdr3_aa: CASSLGRLGEKLFF; v_call: TRBV7-2; clone_size: once; j_call: TRBJ1-4; d_call: .; cdr3_length: 14
cdr3_nt: TGTGCCAGCAGCGCAGGACTAGTAGAACAGACCCAGTACTTC; cdr3_aa: CASSAGLVEQTQYF; v_call: TRBV7-2; clone_size: .; j_call: TRBJ2-5; d_call: TRBD2; cdr3_length: 14
cdr3_nt: TGTGCCAGCAGCCCGGGAGGGACAAAAGGGACCCAGTACTTC; cdr3_aa: CASSPGGTKGTQYF; v_call: TRBV7-3; clone_size: .; j_call: TRBJ2-5; d_call: TRBD2; cdr3_length: 14
cdr3_nt: TGTGCCAGCAGTGACGGGACAGGGCGTGAAGCTTTCTTT; cdr3_aa: CASSDGTGREAFF; v_call: TRBV25-1; clone_size: .; j_call: TRBJ1-1; d_call: TRBD1; cdr3_length: 13
cdr3_nt: TGTGCCAGCAGGGACGACAGGTCCTACGAGCAGTACTTC; cdr3_aa: CASRDDRSYEQYF; v_call: TRBV2; clone_size: .; j_call: TRBJ2-7; d_call: .; cdr3_length: 13
cdr3_nt: TGTGCCAGCAAGACTAGCGGGGGGCCAATCCAAGAGACCCAGTACTTC; cdr3_aa: CASKTSGGPIQETQYF; v_call: TRBV14; clone_size: .; j_call: TRBJ2-5; d_call: TRBD2; cdr3_length: 16
cdr3_nt: TGTACCAGCCATCCCAGCGGGATCCAAGAGACCCAGTACTTC; cdr3_aa: CTSHPSGIQETQYF; v_call: TRBV6-1; clone_size: .; j_call: TRBJ2-5; d_call: TRBD2; cdr3_length: 14
cdr3_nt: TGTGCCAGCAGCTTAGTTGGCAATGAGCAGTTCTTC; cdr3_aa: CASSLVGNEQFF; v_call: TRBV7-9; clone_size: .; j_call: TRBJ2-1; d_call: .; cdr3_length: 12
cdr3_nt: TGTGCCAGCAGCTCCCCGGGACAGGGACCCTACGAGCAGTACTTC; cdr3_aa: CASSSPGQGPYEQYF; v_call: TRBV7-6; clone_size: .; j_call: TRBJ2-7; d_call: TRBD1; cdr3_length: 15
cdr3_nt: TGTGCCAGCAGTGGTAAAAACCGGGAGAGCTATGGCTACACCTTC; cdr3_aa: CASSGKNRESYGYTF; v_call: TRBV25-1; clone_size: .; j_call: TRBJ1-2; d_call: .; cdr3_length: 15
cdr3_nt: TGCGCCAGCAGCCAAGAATCGCGGGGGGCTAACACCGGGGAGCTGTTTTTT; cdr3_aa: CASSQESRGANTGELFF; v_call: TRBV4-3; clone_size: few; j_call: TRBJ2-2; d_call: TRBD2; cdr3_length: 17
cdr3_nt: TGTGCCAGCAGCTGGGGTGGGGGCTTGGGAAACACTGAAGCTTTCTTT; cdr3_aa: CASSWGGGLGNTEAFF; v_call: TRBV5-4; clone_size: .; j_call: TRBJ1-1; d_call: .; cdr3_length: 16
cdr3_nt: TGTGCCAGCAGTGGGGGACCAGGGAACGAGCAGTACTTC; cdr3_aa: CASSGGPGNEQYF; v_call: TRBV2; clone_size: once; j_call: TRBJ2-7; d_call: .; cdr3_length: 13
cdr3_nt: TGTGCCAGCAGCGTAGGCAGCTTGAACACCGGGGAGCTGTTTTTT; cdr3_aa: CASSVGSLNTGELFF; v_call: TRBV9; clone_size: .; j_call: TRBJ2-2; d_call: .; cdr3_length: 15